Below, 24 T cell receptor beta chains from the same sample are listed, as sequenced in a study of OX40 agonist ivuxolimab in advanced cancers. TCRdb's table, derived via immunoSEQ multiplex PCR, lists solely in-frame clones and lacks some. This sample carries 66,000 or so clones, 60% to 80% of them seen once, and the ten largest clones take about 1.6%. Sequencing used CD4+ or CD8+ T cells sorted from blood, obtained in a trial of the OX40 agonist ivuxolimab. The receptors shown here come from an adult with an advanced solid tumor such as melanoma, head and neck, liver or kidney cancer.

The rearrangement uses TRBV6-4 and TRBJ2-2; TRBD2 might be the D (6 bases). The V end lost 6 bases, the J end lost 5 bases, and 13 bases lay between the germline ends. CDR1 and CDR2 (germline): MRHNA, SNTAGT. The CDR3 is 14 amino acids. DNA of the CDR3: TGTGCCAGCAGATTTAGCGGAGCTACCGGGGAGCTGTTTTTT. Translating gives CASRFSGATGELFF.

The rearrangement uses TRBV5-1 and TRBJ2-7; 9 bases line up with TRBD1. The length of the CDR3 is 14 residues. V shed 7 bases, J shed 4 bases, and the junction held 9 bases outside the gene matches. CDR1 SGHRS and CDR2 YFSETQ come from the germline V gene. The CDR3 loop reads CASGLRDRGYEQYF. The CDR3, as DNA: TGCGCCAGCGGCCTCCGTGACAGGGGGTACGAGCAGTACTTC.

The chain is built from TRBV18 and TRBJ1-5, with D uncertain. In germline, CDR1 is KGHSH, CDR2 LQKENI. CDR3 length equals 13 residues. V lost 2 bases and J 9 bases, leaving 11 bases between the germline ends. The CDR3 sequence: CASSPVSSAPQHF. DNA for the CDR3: TGTGCCAGCTCACCAGTCAGTTCGGCGCCCCAGCATTTT.

This clone appeared a few times. The chain carries TRBV7-6 and TRBJ2-5; 10 bases map to TRBD1. The CDR3 has 16 residues. V was clipped by 2 bases and J by 5 bases; unmatched bases: 8. Germline CDR1 is SGHVS and CDR2 is FNYEAQ. This chain's CDR3 is CASSLTRTGGQETQYF. CDR3 nucleotide sequence: TGTGCCAGCAGCTTAACCCGGACAGGGGGTCAGGAGACCCAGTACTTC.

V gene TRBV7-8 combines with J gene TRBJ2-5; TRBD2 agrees at 12 bases. There are 18 residues in the CDR3. J gave up 2 bases and V 5 bases, and 12 bases lay outside the gene matches. CDR1 SGHVS and CDR2 FQNEAQ come from the germline V gene. For the CDR3, the DNA is TGTGCCAGCAGCCCCGTCCCCGGGGGACTAGCGGGTCAAGAGACCCAGTACTTC. Translation gives CASSPVPGGLAGQETQYF.

The V gene is TRBV5-1, the J gene TRBJ2-5; 10 positions agree with TRBD1. J lost 2 bases, V lost 4 bases, and 8 bases had no gene match. Per germline, CDR1 SGHRS and CDR2 YFSETQ. The CDR3 is 16 residues long. The CDR3 loop is CASSQGTGANQETQYF. CDR3 bases: TGCGCCAGCAGCCAAGGGACAGGGGCGAATCAAGAGACCCAGTACTTC.

This clone was picked up a small number of times. The gene calls are TRBV7-8 and TRBJ1-6, with D tentatively TRBD1 (6 bases). CDR3 length: 15 amino acids. Germline V gene data show CDR1 as SGHVS and CDR2 as FQNEAQ. V dropped 5 bases and J dropped 8 bases, with 16 bases sitting between them. The CDR3 region is CASSPGQRGDSPLHF. The CDR3 DNA follows: TGTGCCAGCAGCCCAGGACAGCGAGGGGATTCACCCCTCCACTTT.

This chain uses TRBV11-2 with TRBJ2-1, with TRBD1 matching 7 bases. Germline CDR1 SGHAT, CDR2 FQNNGV. V lost 1 base and J lost 9; bases outside the gene matches: 9. This CDR3 is 15 amino acids long. The DNA of the CDR3 is TGTGCCAGCAGCTTAGTACAGGGGATTCGCGGTGAGCAGTTCTTC. It is translated as CASSLVQGIRGEQFF.

This clone has a single count. J is TRBJ2-5 and V is TRBV5-4; D tentatively reads TRBD1 or TRBD2 (5 bases each). The CDR3 spans 13 residues. Deletions cut 2 bases from V and 5 bases from J, with 10 bases between. Germline CDR1 reads SGHNT; CDR2 reads YYREEE (reference sequence). This CDR3 is CASSFGGGETQYF. CDR3 DNA: TGTGCCAGCAGCTTTGGGGGTGGCGAGACCCAGTACTTC.

The chain is built from TRBV6-5 and TRBJ2-7, with D possibly being TRBD2 (5 bases). Trimming cost V 7 bases and J 7 bases, with 20 bases left between them. In germline, CDR1 is MNHEY, CDR2 SVGAGI. The CDR3 sequence is 14 residues long. DNA for the CDR3: TGTGCCAGCATCTTATCGGACTCAGGTAGTGAGCAGTACTTC. Translation gives CASILSDSGSEQYF.

V usage is TRBV11-2 and J usage is TRBJ2-7; TRBD1 agrees at 10 bases. Trimming at V came to 5 bases and at J to 6 bases, leaving 13 bases not matched to a gene. The germline V gene encodes CDR1 SGHAT and CDR2 FQNNGV. The CDR3 has 16 residues. The CDR3 is CASSPSVRDRGSEQYF. The CDR3 nucleotides are TGTGCCAGCAGCCCAAGTGTCCGGGACAGGGGAAGCGAGCAGTACTTC.

The gene calls are TRBV6-1 and TRBJ1-6, with D unresolved. CDR1 MNHNS and CDR2 SASEGT come from the germline V gene. Trimming left V 2 bases short and J 7 bases short, with 15 bases between. The CDR3 length is 16 residues. Here the CDR3 reads CASSESLVVANSPLHF. In nucleotides, the CDR3 is TGTGCCAGCAGTGAAAGTCTAGTGGTAGCAAATTCACCCCTCCACTTT.

The chain is built from TRBV28 and TRBJ1-4; TRBD1 agrees at 10 bases. The ends lost 3 bases at V and 0 bases at J; junction bases unmatched: 7. The CDR3 loop spans 18 amino acids. CDR1 is MDHEN and CDR2 is SYDVKM in the germline V gene. CDR3 loop: CASSFLNGQGATNEKLFF. CDR3 in DNA: TGTGCCAGCAGTTTCCTAAATGGACAGGGGGCAACTAATGAAAAACTGTTTTTT.

This clone has just one count. The chain carries TRBV11-1 and TRBJ1-2; D is ambiguous. V lost 5 bases and J lost 8, with 12 bases in between. This CDR3 comprises 12 residues. CDR1 SGHAT and CDR2 FQDESV come from the germline V gene (reference sequence). The DNA for the CDR3 is TGTGCCAGCAGCCCCAGCAGTAAGGGCTACACCTTC. Protein product: CASSPSSKGYTF.

The chain uses TRBV6-1 and TRBJ1-3; D is unresolved. The V gene's germline CDR1 is MNHNS and CDR2 SASEGT. The CDR3 is 12 amino acids. V lost 0 bases to trimming and J lost 4 bases, with 1 base between them. CDR3 residues: CASSEAGNTIYF. The CDR3 DNA sequence: TGTGCCAGCAGTGAAGCGGGAAACACCATATATTTT.

This clone was seen a few times. The V call is TRBV21-1, the J call TRBJ1-3. TRBV21-1 represents a pseudogene. The CDR3 is 19 amino acids. CDR3 bases: TGTGCCAGCAGCGAAGTCGTGGGGCGGACTCACCACTCTGGAAACACCATATATTTT. It specifies CASSEVVGRTHHSGNTIYF.

V gene TRBV18 combines with J gene TRBJ1-6; D possibly corresponds to TRBD1 (5 bases). Per germline, CDR1 KGHSH and CDR2 LQKENI. The CDR3 totals 15 residues. The germline V and J ends were trimmed by 3 bases and 7 bases, with 13 bases remaining between them. DNA of the CDR3: TGTGCCAGCTCACCTAAGCTCGACAGAAATTCACCCCTCCACTTT. Protein product: CASSPKLDRNSPLHF.

The chain recombines TRBV27 with TRBJ2-6; D is uncertain. This CDR3 is built from 15 residues. V was cut by 1 base and J by 0 bases, with 4 bases left in between. Germline V gives CDR1 MNHEY, CDR2 SMNVEV (reference sequence). The CDR3 protein is CASSLWGSGANVLTF. The CDR3 DNA sequence: TGTGCCAGCAGTTTATGGGGCTCTGGGGCCAACGTCCTGACTTTC.

Concerning this clone: The junction departs from the called germline gene at one end, perhaps through a read error. The sample carries other DNA sequences with the same CDR3. The chain is built from TRBV9 and TRBJ2-5; D is perhaps TRBD2 (6 bases). CDR1 is SGDLS and CDR2 is YYNGEE in the germline V gene. This CDR3 has 13 residues. This CDR3 is CATSSSVGETQYF. The CDR3 DNA reads TGTGCCACCTCTTCTAGCGTTGGAGAGACCCAATACTTC. Full variable domain (missing parts from reference TRBV9 and TRBJ2-5): DSGVTQTPKHLITATGQRVTLRCSPRSGDLSVYWYQQSLDQGLQFLIQYYNGEERAKGNILERFSAQQFPDLHSELNLSSLELGDSALYFCATSSSVGETQYFGPGTRLLVL.

The chain carries TRBV6-1 and TRBJ2-1, with 13 bases aligning to TRBD2. Germline V gene sequence: CDR1 MNHNS, CDR2 SASEGT. V trimming: 4 bases; J trimming: 6 bases; junction bases outside the gene matches: 6. The CDR3 loop spans 16 amino acids. CDR3 amino acids: CASSAARTSGSNEQFF. DNA of the CDR3: TGTGCCAGCAGTGCTGCCAGGACTAGCGGGAGCAATGAGCAGTTCTTC.

The chain couples TRBV5-1 to TRBJ2-1; 7 nucleotides line up with TRBD1. From germline, CDR1 is SGHRS and CDR2 YFSETQ. Unmatched junction bases numbered 9, after V lost 5 bases and J lost 7 bases. The CDR3 sequence is 14 residues long. The CDR3 here is CASSPGGLVNEQFF. The CDR3 region has the DNA TGCGCCAGCAGTCCAGGGGGATTGGTAAATGAGCAGTTCTTC. The entire variable domain, with the rest obtained from reference TRBV5-1 and TRBJ2-1, is as follows: KAGVTQTPRYLIKTRGQQVTLSCSPISGHRSVSWYQQTPGQGLQFLFEYFSETQRNKGNFPGRFSGRQFSNSRSEMNVSTLELGDSALYLCASSPGGLVNEQFFGPGTRLTVL.

Concerning this clone itself: Other nucleotide sequences from this sample produce the same CDR3. The chain joins TRBV19 to TRBJ2-7, with 7 bases matching TRBD1. The germline V gene has CDR1 LNHDA and CDR2 SQIVND (reference sequence). V lost 6 bases and J lost 3; bases outside the gene matches: 11. The CDR3 extends over 15 amino acids. The CDR3 bases are TGTGCCAGTAGCCTAGTCCGGGACAGCTTCTACGAGCAGTACTTC. Translating it yields CASSLVRDSFYEQYF.

The V call is TRBV19, the J call TRBJ2-7, with D perhaps given as TRBD1 or TRBD2 (5 bases each). The CDR3 totals 15 residues. V was shortened by 5 bases and J by 0 bases, with 14 bases between the two germline ends. Germline V gene data show CDR1 as LNHDA and CDR2 as SQIVND (reference sequence). CDR3 sequence reads: CASSAPGTFSYEQYF. The DNA for the CDR3 is TGTGCCAGTAGTGCCCCCGGGACGTTCTCCTACGAGCAGTACTTC.

In its sample, this clone was seen a few times. J is TRBJ2-7 and V is TRBV16; no firm D call. From germline, CDR1 is KGHSY and CDR2 FQNENV. With 0 bases removed from V and 8 bases from J, the gap between germline ends came to 5 bases. This CDR3 region has 11 residues. The CDR3 here is CASSQSDKQYF. CDR3 coding DNA: TGTGCCAGCAGCCAATCAGACAAGCAGTACTTC.